This T cell receptor beta chain was sequenced during a study of blood T cell repertoires in COVID-19. V dropped 1 base and J dropped 7 bases, with 16 bases sitting between them. Germline CDR1 reads SGHTA; CDR2 reads FQGNSA. This CDR3 contains 15 residues. Assay: immunoSEQ multiplex PCR; the TCRdb copy retains only in-frame clones and omits some. The sample yields under 100,000 clones, around four fifths seen once. This TCR derives from a woman aged 60-75 years with acute or convalescent COVID-19. V and J are TRBV7-2 and TRBJ1-2, with D tentatively TRBD1 (6 bases). The sample consisted of peripheral blood. The CDR3 sequence: CASSLVGRGSSGYTF. For the CDR3, the DNA is TGTGCCAGCAGCTTAGTCGGCAGGGGCTCTTCTGGCTACACCTTC.